Shown below are 24 T cell receptor beta chains from a single sample sequenced in a study of CD8+CD57+ T cells in acquired aplastic anemia. The TCR beta profiling, which covered VDJ combination and CDR3 sequence, was carried out using genomic DNA as the template. A single record per CDR3 protein comes from TCRdb applying MiXCR to the reads. The sample carries approximately 180,000 distinct CDR3 sequences, over 40% recorded once. The authors sequenced patients whose flow cytometry had shown CD8+CD57+ cell expansion. Sequenced: sorted CD4+, CD8+, or CD8+CD57+ T cells (not recorded which) from PBMCs. The receptor source for this set is a human donor with aplastic anemia.

The V gene is TRBV2, the J gene TRBJ1-2; no clear D gene. The V end was cut by 4 bases, the J end by 3 bases, with 6 bases between. CDR1 is SNHLY, CDR2 FYNNEI, per germline. The CDR3 runs to 12 residues. The CDR3 region has the DNA TGTGCCAGCAGTGTAACGGACTATGGCTACACCTTC. Translated, it gives CASSVTDYGYTF.

The rearrangement uses TRBV15 and TRBJ2-1, with 7 bases matching TRBD1. CDR3 size: 15 residues. From germline, CDR1 is LNHNV and CDR2 YYDKDF (reference sequence). V shed 5 bases and J 2 bases; nucleotides not matched to a gene: 6. The DNA for the CDR3 is TGTGCCACCAGCGCCGGACAGGACACCTACAATGAGCAGTTCTTC. It is translated as CATSAGQDTYNEQFF.

This clonotype was counted many times. The J gene is TRBJ1-6, the V gene TRBV7-3; D gene uncertain. Germline assignment: CDR1 SGHTA and CDR2 FQGTGA. CDR3 size: 16 residues. The V gene lost 4 bases and the J gene lost 7 bases, with 17 bases spanning the gap. This CDR3 reads CASSSPAGTTNSPLHF. For the CDR3, the DNA is TGTGCCAGCAGCTCCCCGGCCGGCACCACCAATTCACCCCTCCACTTT.

The V and J genes are TRBV5-4 and TRBJ2-1, with D unresolved. Germline V gene data show CDR1 as SGHNT and CDR2 as YYREEE (reference sequence). V lost 2 bases and J lost 7, with 19 bases in between. This CDR3 is built from 16 residues. The CDR3 reads CASSFYRVSALNEQFF. The CDR3 DNA reads as TGTGCCAGCAGCTTTTATAGGGTGTCGGCTTTAAATGAGCAGTTCTTC.

V gene TRBV25-1 combines with J gene TRBJ2-3; D not resolved. Between the trimmed V and J ends, which lost 6 bases and 6 bases, there was a span of 16 bases. This CDR3 is built from 14 residues. The germline V gene has CDR1 MGHDK and CDR2 SYGVNS. The CDR3 here is CASSDRAASDTQYF. In DNA form, the CDR3 reads TGTGCCAGCAGCGACCGGGCAGCTTCCGATACGCAGTATTTT.

This clonotype was seen only a few times. V is TRBV30 and J is TRBJ2-6; D is undetermined. Germline CDR1 is GTSNPN and CDR2 is SVGIG (reference sequence). Trimming shortened V by 4 bases and J by 0 bases, and 13 bases separated the two germline ends. The CDR3 length is 16 residues. The CDR3 region is CAWNPGRSSGANVLTF. The CDR3 DNA is TGTGCCTGGAATCCTGGCCGGAGCTCTGGGGCCAACGTCCTGACTTTC.

This sequence joins TRBV12-3 or TRBV12-4 and TRBJ2-1; weak D call: TRBD1 (6 bases). Deletions cut 5 bases from V and 8 bases from J, with 10 bases between. The CDR3 covers 12 residues. CDR3 coding DNA: TGTGCCAGCAGTACAGGGTTCGATGAGCAGTTCTTC. This translates into CASSTGFDEQFF.

The rearrangement uses TRBV29-1 and TRBJ1-1, with D possibly matching TRBD1 (6 bases). Germline V CDR1 and CDR2: SQVTM, ANQGSEA. V was cut by 6 bases and J by 1 base, with 12 bases left in between. CDR3 length: 13 residues. CDR3 nucleotides: TGCAGCGTGGATAACAGGGCGAACACTGAAGCTTTCTTT. It specifies CSVDNRANTEAFF.

The V call is TRBV24-1, the J call TRBJ1-2; TRBD1 is a possible D gene (6 bases). Germline V lookup: CDR1 KGHDR, CDR2 SFDVKD. The CDR3 runs 15 residues. With 3 bases removed from V and 2 bases from J, the gap between germline ends came to 12 bases. CDR3 amino acids: CATSDPGGANYGYTF. As DNA, the CDR3 is TGTGCCACCAGTGATCCCGGGGGCGCGAACTATGGCTACACCTTC.

Regarding this clonotype: This may be a read error: a much more frequent sequence differs by one nucleotide. This chain connects TRBV5-1 to TRBJ2-3, with a tentative D call TRBD2 (6 bases). The ends were cut back, 7 bases at V and 5 bases at J, with 14 bases in the middle. The CDR3 has 13 amino acids. Looked up from germline, CDR1 is SGHRS and CDR2 is YFSETQ. In DNA, the CDR3 is TGCGCCAGCGGAAGAGTGGGAGGAGATACGCAGTATTTT. Amino acids: CASGRVGGDTQYF.

The chain employs TRBV29-1 and TRBJ1-1, with D perhaps matching TRBD1 (5 bases). The CDR3 consists of 11 residues. V was pared by 6 bases and J by 8 bases, with 13 bases between. Germline values: CDR1 SQVTM, CDR2 ANQGSEA. This CDR3 reads CSVMRQNEAFF. The CDR3 DNA sequence: TGCAGCGTCATGAGACAGAACGAAGCTTTCTTT.

There are many counts of this clonotype. The gene calls are TRBV12-5 and TRBJ1-6; D remains unclear. Trimming took 6 bases from V and 2 from J, leaving 14 bases between them. Germline V CDR1 and CDR2: LGHNT, FRNRAP. The CDR3 sequence is 16 residues long. CDR3 region: CASGGDLTPYNSPLHF. As DNA, the CDR3 is TGTGCTAGTGGGGGTGACCTCACCCCCTATAATTCACCCCTCCACTTT.

The genes are TRBV19 and TRBJ2-3; a possible D gene is TRBD2 (5 bases). Germline CDR1 LNHDA, CDR2 SQIVND (reference sequence). CDR3 length: 15 amino acids. V gave up 0 bases and J gave up 3 bases, with 10 bases separating them. CDR3 DNA sequence: TGTGCCAGTAGTATAGATGCTCGACTAACAGATACGCAGTATTTT. Protein: CASSIDARLTDTQYF.

The chain recombines TRBV11-2 with TRBJ1-3, with TRBD1 identical over 8 bases. Trimming took 6 bases from V and 0 from J; bases not matched to a gene: 13. The V gene's germline CDR1 is SGHAT and CDR2 FQNNGV. This CDR3 spans 18 amino acids. As DNA, the CDR3 is TGTGCCAGCAGACAACAGGGGGGCCTGATAAGCTCTGGAAACACCATATATTTT. Amino acids: CASRQQGGLISSGNTIYF.

A note on this clonotype: A single base separates this from a much larger clone, so it may be a read error. The rearrangement links TRBV9 to TRBJ2-2; TRBD1 matches at 7 bases. CDR3 size: 15 residues. Germline loops: CDR1 SGDLS, CDR2 YYNGEE. V shed 0 bases, J shed 7 bases, and the junction held 6 bases outside the gene matches. CDR3 coding DNA: TGTGCCAGCAGCGTAGGGGTAGGGGGCATCGGGGAGCTGTTTTTT. Protein product: CASSVGVGGIGELFF.

The chain combines TRBV19 with TRBJ2-7; 12 bases are a match to TRBD1. CDR3 length: 16 residues. In germline, CDR1 is LNHDA, CDR2 SQIVND (reference sequence). V lost 9 bases, J lost 6 bases, and 15 bases stayed unmatched. For the CDR3, the DNA is TGTGCCAGCAGCGCCCGGGACAGGGGGCTTTATGTCGAGCAGTACTTC. Protein sequence: CASSARDRGLYVEQYF.

The V call is TRBV10-3, the J call TRBJ2-5; D perhaps matches TRBD2 (6 bases). The J call may not be correct, given that the DNA end is closer to TRBJ2-7. Germline V gene lookup returns CDR1 ENHRY and CDR2 SYGVKD. The CDR3 has 17 amino acids. The CDR3 spells CATADSWRALIMNEQYF. CDR3 DNA: TGTGCCACCGCCGACAGCTGGAGGGCCCTTATTATGAACGAGCAGTACTTC.

V is TRBV5-6 and J is TRBJ2-5; D gene ambiguous. The ends were cut back, 4 bases at V and 4 bases at J, with 11 bases in the middle. The V gene's germline CDR1 is SGHDT and CDR2 YYEEEE. The CDR3 spans 13 residues. In DNA form, the CDR3 reads TGTGCCAGCAGCCCAGACATCGGAGAGACCCAGTACTTC. Translating it yields CASSPDIGETQYF.

This chain links TRBV24-1 with TRBJ1-5; TRBD1 aligns across 10 bases. Per the germline V gene, CDR1 is KGHDR and CDR2 is SFDVKD. The CDR3 runs 15 residues. The V segment lost 3 bases and the J segment 5 bases; nucleotides outside the gene matches: 3. DNA of the CDR3: TGTGCCACCAGTGATGCGGGACAGGGGTATCAGCCCCAGCATTTT. As protein: CATSDAGQGYQPQHF.

J is TRBJ1-6 and V is TRBV20-1; tentatively, D is TRBD1 (6 bases). The CDR3 spans 15 residues. Per germline, CDR1 DFQATT and CDR2 SNEGSKA (reference sequence). The germline V and J ends were trimmed by 2 bases and 7 bases, with 15 bases remaining between them. Here the CDR3 DNA reads TGCAGTGCTAGATTGCGGGGGGCCAAGAATTCACCCCTCCACTTT. Translating it yields CSARLRGAKNSPLHF.

This clonotype was seen many times. The rearrangement links TRBV29-1 to TRBJ2-7, with 7 nucleotides matching TRBD1. Germline-derived CDR1 and CDR2 are SQVTM and ANQGSEA. The J segment lost 6 bases and the V segment lost 6 bases, leaving 11 bases of the junction unmatched. CDR3 size: 13 residues. CDR3 DNA sequence: TGCAGCGTCCAGTCAGGGGGTCCCCGCGAGCAGTACTTC. Protein sequence: CSVQSGGPREQYF.

The V gene is TRBV2, the J gene TRBJ2-3; 7 nucleotides line up with TRBD2. Germline CDR1 SNHLY, CDR2 FYNNEI. Trimming removed 8 bases from V and 5 bases from J; junction bases left unmatched: 13. This CDR3 is 15 amino acids long. DNA of the CDR3: TGTGCCAGCGATGGTGGCGGGGGTACTGGAGATACGCAGTATTTT. As protein: CASDGGGGTGDTQYF.

About this clonotype itself: Since a much larger clone is just one base distant, this may be a read error. The V and J genes are TRBV7-2 and TRBJ2-7; D might be TRBD1 (6 bases). Germline V gene lookup returns CDR1 SGHTA and CDR2 FQGNSA. The CDR3 has 13 amino acids. Trimming cost V 5 bases and J 7 bases, with 15 bases left between them. The CDR3, as DNA: TGTGCCAGCAGCCTAAGGGGGTTGAATGAGCAGTACTTC. It codes for CASSLRGLNEQYF.

The J gene is TRBJ2-5, the V gene TRBV7-2; D unresolved. The V gene lost 1 base and the J gene lost 1 base, with 13 bases spanning the gap. The CDR3 is 16 residues long. Germline CDR1 and CDR2: SGHTA and FQGNSA. CDR3 coding DNA: TGTGCCAGCAGCTTAGTTCGGTCTAGTAGCCAAGAGACCCAGTACTTC. It encodes CASSLVRSSSQETQYF.